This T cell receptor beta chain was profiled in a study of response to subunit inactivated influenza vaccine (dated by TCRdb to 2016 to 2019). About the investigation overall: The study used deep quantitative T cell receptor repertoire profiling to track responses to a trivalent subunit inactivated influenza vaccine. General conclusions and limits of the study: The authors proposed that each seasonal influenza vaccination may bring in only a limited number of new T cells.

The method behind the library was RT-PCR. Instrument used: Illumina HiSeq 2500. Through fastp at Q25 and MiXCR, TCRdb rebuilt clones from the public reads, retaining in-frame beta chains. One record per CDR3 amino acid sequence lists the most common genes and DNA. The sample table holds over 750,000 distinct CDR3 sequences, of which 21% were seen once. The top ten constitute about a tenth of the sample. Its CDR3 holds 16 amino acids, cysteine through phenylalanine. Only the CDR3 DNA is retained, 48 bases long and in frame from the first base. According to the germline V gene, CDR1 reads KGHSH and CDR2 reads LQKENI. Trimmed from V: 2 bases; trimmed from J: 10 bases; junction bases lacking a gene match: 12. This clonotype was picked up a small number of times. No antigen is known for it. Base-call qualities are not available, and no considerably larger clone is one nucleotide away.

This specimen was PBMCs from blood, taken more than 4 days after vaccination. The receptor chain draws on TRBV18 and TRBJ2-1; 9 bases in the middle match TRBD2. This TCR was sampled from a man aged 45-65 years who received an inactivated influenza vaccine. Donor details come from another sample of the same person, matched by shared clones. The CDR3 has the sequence CASSPSAGGRAGEQFF. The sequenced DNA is TGTGCCAGCTCACCATCAGCGGGAGGTCGGGCTGGGGAGCAGTTCTTC.